Sequencing of this T cell receptor (beta chain) was carried out in a study of CD8 T cells in Susac syndrome. After extraction with the RNeasy kit, about 0.45 to 1 ug of the RNA was reverse transcribed using random hexamers. One entry per CDR3 protein, called by TCRdb with MiXCR from the immunoSEQ multiplex PCR reads. The sample comprises approximately 150,000 distinct CDR3 sequences, roughly 92% of which are singletons, and roughly 0.1% rests with the top ten. Germline V gene data show CDR1 as SGHNT and CDR2 as YYREEE (reference sequence). V dropped 4 bases and J dropped 7; count of bases not matched to a gene: 13. This CDR3 comprises 16 residues. Sequencing of TCR beta covered CD8+ and CD4+ T cells obtained from blood. Patients with stable or active relapsing-remitting disease, all of them treatment-naive, made up the multiple sclerosis controls. Negative magnetic isolation gave CD8+ and CD4+ cells; FACS enriched CD8+ TEMRA.

The rearrangement joins TRBV5-4 to TRBJ2-1, with 8 nucleotides matching TRBD1. The sequencing input was CD4+ T cells from PBMCs. This TCR came from a human donor with multiple sclerosis. The CDR3 sequence is CASSPTGQGAGNEQFF. In DNA, the CDR3 is TGTGCCAGCAGCCCCACCGGCCAGGGGGCTGGGAATGAGCAGTTCTTC. Combining the CDR3 with reference TRBV5-4 and TRBJ2-1 gives the whole variable domain ETGVTQSPTHLIKTRGQQVTLRCSSQSGHNTVSWYQQALGQGPQFIFQYYREEENGRGNFPPRFSGLQFPNYSSELNVNALELDDSALYLCASSPTGQGAGNEQFFGPGTRLTVL.